What follows describes a single T cell receptor (beta chain). Antigen specificity is unknown. One entry per CDR3 protein results from TCRdb running MiXCR on the 5' RACE reads. The sample consists of about 11,000 distinct CDR3 sequences, around 28% of them appearing once. Per germline, CDR1 SGDLS and CDR2 YYNGEE. The V end was cut by 4 bases, the J end by 4 bases, with 18 bases between. This CDR3 comprises 15 residues. Findings and limits, study-wide: The larger-cohort validation was restricted to a single TCR beta V-J rearrangement rather than whole repertoires. Tumor memory CD4+ T cell TCR gene usage clustered with blood and lymph node memory CD4+ cells and lymph node naive CD4+ cells. Greatest tumor Treg TCR overlap was with tumor naive CD4+ cells.

The sorted Tregs were CD4+CD25+CD127-/low cells. The receptor's source is a female donor with breast cancer. The chain is built from TRBV9 and TRBJ2-7, with D perhaps matching TRBD2 (6 bases). The sample taken for sequencing was Tregs sorted from a lymph node. CDR3 sequence: CASSTGLARSYEQYF. The CDR3 DNA follows: TGTGCCAGCAGCACGGGGCTAGCGAGGTCATACGAGCAGTACTTC.